The present T cell receptor beta chain was sequenced within a study of regulatory T cells in long-lasting Graves disease. Sequencing libraries for TCR beta were prepared with iRepertoire HTBI primers and Arm-PCR of CDR3 regions. One entry per CDR3 protein, called by TCRdb with MiXCR from the multiplex PCR reads. The sample yields 350,000 to 500,000 distinct CDR3 sequences, about 15% seen once. This clonotype was counted a single time. V lost 4 bases, J lost 3 bases, and 7 bases lay in between. The CDR3 is 12 residues long. Looked up from germline, CDR1 is KGHSH and CDR2 is LQKENI. Regarding time point: newly diagnosed GD, antithyroid drugs for less than 3 months. RNA from PBMCs was the source of the TCR library. These data were likewise used in another study, on T cells in Graves' hyperthyroidism and ophthalmopathy. That paper notes: A first-round RT-PCR of the TCR CDR3 used the HTBI primer set.

This clonotype was sampled from a woman aged 45-60 years with Graves disease. Source: peripheral blood mononuclear cells (PBMCs), taken at new diagnosis, from a patient treated with antithyroid drugs. The chain combines TRBV18 with TRBJ2-7, with D possibly TRBD1 on 5 matching bases. The CDR3 DNA follows: TGTGCCAGCTCACAACAGGACTACGAGCAGTACTTC. This codes for CASSQQDYEQYF.